One sample yielded the 13 T cell receptor beta chains listed below, sequenced in a study of cytomegalovirus exposure and HLA in healthy donors. Profiling relied on immunoSEQ multiplex PCR, and the TCRdb table lists in-frame clones only, not all of them. The sample contains about 180,000 clones, more than 75% of which appear only once. Source material: PBMCs. These receptors came from a woman aged 25 to 39 in good health and CMV-seronegative.

The chain has TRBV28 and TRBJ1-5; 8 bases agree with TRBD1. CDR3 length: 15 residues. Germline V gene lookup returns CDR1 MDHEN and CDR2 SYDVKM. The J segment lost 6 bases and the V segment lost 7 bases, leaving 11 bases of the junction unmatched. CDR3 residues: CASTHYRGGGQPQHF. Here the CDR3 DNA reads TGTGCCAGCACGCATTACAGGGGGGGTGGTCAGCCCCAGCATTTT.

Here the CDR3 reads CASSYSYSANQPQHF. In DNA, the CDR3 is TGTGCCAGCAGTTACTCTTACAGTGCAAATCAGCCCCAGCATTTT. The chain uses TRBV6-5 and TRBJ1-5, with unresolved D. The V end lost 0 bases, the J end lost 4 bases, and 10 bases lay between the germline ends. The CDR3 extends over 15 amino acids. Looked up from germline, CDR1 is MNHEY and CDR2 is SVGAGI.

This chain joins TRBV2 and TRBJ2-2, with D maybe TRBD2 (5 bases). This CDR3 is 13 amino acids long. V lost 7 bases and J 3 bases, leaving 9 bases between the germline ends. Germline V gene sequence: CDR1 SNHLY, CDR2 FYNNEI. CDR3 DNA: TGTGCCAGCATAGGAGGTTACACCGGGGAGCTGTTTTTT. It translates to CASIGGYTGELFF.

This clone appeared once. V is TRBV5-1 and J is TRBJ1-3; no clear D gene. The V end lost 0 bases, the J end lost 3 bases, and 13 bases lay between the germline ends. The germline CDR1 and CDR2 sequences are SGHRS and YFSETQ. The CDR3 extends over 16 amino acids. CDR3 sequence (DNA): TGCGCCAGCAGCTTGGCCTCTATGCGAGGTGGAAACACCATATATTTT. Translated: CASSLASMRGGNTIYF.

The J gene is TRBJ2-6, the V gene TRBV11-2; 10 bases match TRBD1. CDR3 size: 19 residues. Germline V gene data show CDR1 as SGHAT and CDR2 as FQNNGV. The V gene end was trimmed by 2 bases and the J gene end by 2 bases; junction bases not matched to a gene: 9. CDR3 nucleotide sequence: TGTGCCAGCAGCTTACGGACCATGGACAGGGGGACTGGGGCCAACGTCCTGACTTTC. Amino acids: CASSLRTMDRGTGANVLTF.

This clone was seen just once. The chain recombines TRBV5-4 with TRBJ2-7, with 7 bases that match TRBD2. CDR1 is SGHNT, CDR2 YYREEE, per germline (reference sequence). This CDR3 comprises 14 residues. The V segment lost 3 bases and the J segment 2 bases; nucleotides outside the gene matches: 5. The CDR3 DNA follows: TGTGCCAGCAGCTGGGGGGGAAACACCTACGAGCAGTACTTC. Translated, it gives CASSWGGNTYEQYF.

The chain uses TRBV6-5 and TRBJ2-5, with TRBD1 matching over 8 bases. Germline CDR1 MNHEY, CDR2 SVGAGI. The CDR3 extends over 12 amino acids. V dropped 8 bases and J dropped 4; count of bases not matched to a gene: 3. CDR3 nucleotides: TGTGCCAGCCAGGGGGCCCGAGAGACCCAGTACTTC. It specifies CASQGARETQYF.

The V call is TRBV5-1, the J call TRBJ2-1, with 9 bases that match TRBD1. The CDR3 runs to 14 residues. Germline CDR1 reads SGHRS; CDR2 reads YFSETQ. With V trimmed by 3 bases and J by 10 bases, 8 bases remained unmatched. The CDR3 nucleotides read TGCGCCAGCAGCTGGGGGGACAGGGAGGACGAGCAGTTCTTC. This encodes CASSWGDREDEQFF.

The gene calls are TRBV4-1 and TRBJ1-4, with TRBD1 as a possible D gene (5 bases). The V and J ends lost 1 base and 8 bases respectively, with 8 bases between them. Looked up from germline, CDR1 is MGHRA and CDR2 is YSYEKL. This CDR3 contains 13 residues. The CDR3 region has the DNA TGCGCCAGCAGCCAAGGGGCAGGGGAAAAACTGTTTTTT. This encodes CASSQGAGEKLFF.

The V gene is TRBV14, the J gene TRBJ1-1; TRBD1 agrees at 9 bases. Germline V gene sequence: CDR1 SGHDN, CDR2 FVKESK. The CDR3 consists of 15 residues. V was clipped by 5 bases and J by 1 base; unmatched bases: 5. DNA of the CDR3: TGTGCCAGCAGCGACAGGGGGTGGGGGAACACTGAAGCTTTCTTT. Protein: CASSDRGWGNTEAFF.

J is TRBJ1-1 and V is TRBV7-6; a weak D match, TRBD1 (5 bases). The germline V gene has CDR1 SGHVS and CDR2 FNYEAQ. V dropped 4 bases and J dropped 7 bases, with 13 bases sitting between them. The CDR3 runs to 13 residues. Here the CDR3 DNA reads TGTGCCAGCAGCTCTAGAAGGGGCCATGAAGCTTTCTTT. This gives the protein CASSSRRGHEAFF.

The chain joins TRBV6-5 to TRBJ1-3, with a possible D match to TRBD1 (5 bases). Trimming removed 0 bases at V and 2 bases at J, with 8 bases between. Germline CDR1 and CDR2: MNHEY and SVGAGI. The CDR3 is 15 residues long. Here the CDR3 reads CASSYSRVTGNTIYF. Here the CDR3 DNA reads TGTGCCAGCAGTTACTCCAGGGTGACTGGAAACACCATATATTTT.

The V call is TRBV5-6, the J call TRBJ2-1; 12 nucleotides line up with TRBD2. Germline trimming cut 0 bases from V and 14 bases from J; bases unmatched to any gene: 18. The CDR3 is 18 residues long. The germline V gene encodes CDR1 SGHDT and CDR2 YYEEEE. The CDR3 nucleotides read TGTGCCAGCAGCTTGGCCGGGGAGGGGGCTAGCGGGGGGGCTTTCGAGTTCTTC. Its protein product is CASSLAGEGASGGAFEFF.